Below, one TCR beta chain is given with its context. Its antigen is unidentified. The data belong to a study of graft-versus-host responses after intestinal transplantation. Background on the study: Each recipient received a multivisceral, liver-intestinal, or isolated intestinal graft. After anti-thymocyte globulin induction, recipients took tacrolimus and steroids for three to four years. Study results and limitations: GvH clones occurred in recipient marrow; some first appeared in ileum or blood.

The data were produced by immunoSEQ multiplex PCR, yet TCRdb's version contains in-frame clones alone and is incomplete. The sample shows over 15,000 clones, 90% of them seen only once. The receptor was isolated from a human patient who received an intestinal transplant, so some T cells may come from the graft donor. Specimen: PBMCs, collected roughly 390 days after transplant.

CDR3 sequence: CASKSTTAAIEQYF. In DNA form, the CDR3 reads TGTGCCAGTAAGAGTACGACGGCCGCTATAGAGCAGTACTTC. J is TRBJ2-7 and V is TRBV19; no clear D gene. Germline CDR1 reads LNHDA; CDR2 reads SQIVND (reference sequence). V lost 7 bases, J lost 7 bases, and 20 bases lay in between. The CDR3 has 14 amino acids.